What follows are 19 T cell receptor beta chains derived from one specimen sequenced in a study of T cell responses to AZD1222 COVID-19 vaccine (dated by TCRdb to about 2021). The time point label on this specimen signifies: baseline before first vaccination. Library method: the immunoSEQ multiplex PCR assay. TCRdb took over this immuneACCESS table, retaining in-frame rearrangements with V and J assigned. Such tables are incomplete; in checked studies, under half of the missing clones stem from an unresolved V gene, and the remainder is unexplained. Counted in this sample were roughly 100,000 clones; over 90% of them appeared once. The ten largest clonotypes hold approximately 5% of the sample. The sequenced sample was peripheral blood, obtained on day 0 of AZD1222 vaccination. The receptors stem from an adult in good health.

V gene TRBV3-1 (or the pseudogene TRBV3-2) combines with J gene TRBJ2-5, with D hard to call. This CDR3 spans 15 amino acids. CDR1 LGHDT and CDR2 YNNKEL come from the germline V gene (reference sequence). The V and J ends lost 6 bases and 7 bases respectively, with 21 bases between them. The CDR3 here is CASRKSHIDIGTQYF. The CDR3 region has the DNA TGTGCCAGCAGGAAGTCCCATATAGACATCGGGACCCAGTACTTC.

The chain has TRBV28 and TRBJ2-1; D is unresolved. CDR1 and CDR2 (germline): MDHEN, SYDVKM. CDR3 length: 14 residues. Trimming took off 2 bases at V and 2 bases at J, with 7 bases between the two ends. As DNA, the CDR3 is TGTGCCAGCAGTTTAACGGCGGCCTACAATGAGCAGTTCTTC. It is translated as CASSLTAAYNEQFF.

The genes are TRBV2 and TRBJ1-4; no clear D. The CDR3 contains 11 residues. Germline V lookup: CDR1 SNHLY, CDR2 FYNNEI. Trimming removed 7 bases from V and 8 bases from J, with 8 bases in between. The CDR3 spells CASIEREKLFF. The CDR3 nucleotides are TGTGCCAGCATAGAACGAGAAAAACTGTTTTTT.

The CDR3 nucleotides read TGTGCCAGCACTCTGGGGACAGTAGAAAAACTGTTTTTT. This translates into CASTLGTVEKLFF. The chain joins TRBV12-3 or TRBV12-4 to TRBJ1-4; 7 bases are shared with TRBD1. The ends lost 7 bases at V and 8 bases at J; junction bases unmatched: 7. This CDR3 is built from 13 residues.

The chain uses TRBV2 and TRBJ2-6; D remains unclear. The CDR3 has 15 residues. V shed 6 bases and J shed 0 bases, with 9 bases lying between them. Germline CDR1 SNHLY, CDR2 FYNNEI. Here the CDR3 reads CASRWRSSGANVLTF. The CDR3 nucleotides are TGTGCCAGCAGATGGCGATCCTCTGGGGCCAACGTCCTGACTTTC. Full variable domain (missing parts from reference TRBV2 and TRBJ2-6): EPEVTQTPSHQVTQMGQEVILRCVPISNHLYFYWYRQILGQKVEFLVSFYNNEISEKSEIFDDQFSVERPDGSNFTLKIRSTKLEDSAMYFCASRWRSSGANVLTFGAGSRLTVL.

The CDR3 region is CASSIMTGETEAFF. CDR3 DNA sequence: TGTGCCAGCAGCATAATGACAGGGGAAACTGAAGCTTTCTTT. The chain couples TRBV6-5 to TRBJ1-1; 8 positions agree with TRBD1. Per germline, CDR1 MNHEY and CDR2 SVGAGI. The CDR3 sequence is 14 residues long. V gave up 6 bases and J gave up 5 bases; unmatched junction bases: 8.

J is TRBJ1-3 and V is TRBV27; D gene uncertain. The V end was cut by 1 base, the J end by 3 bases, with 4 bases between. Germline V gene data show CDR1 as MNHEY and CDR2 as SMNVEV (reference sequence). CDR3 length equals 13 residues. The CDR3 nucleotides are TGTGCCAGCAGTTTATTATTTGGAAACACCATATATTTT. Translation: CASSLLFGNTIYF.

This chain joins TRBV2 and TRBJ1-5; weak D call: TRBD1 (5 bases). Trimming pared 1 base from V and 0 bases from J, leaving 7 bases between. Per the germline V gene, CDR1 is SNHLY and CDR2 is FYNNEI. CDR3 length: 15 amino acids. Written as DNA, the CDR3 is TGTGCCAGCAGTGAAGAGAGGGGTAGCAATCAGCCCCAGCATTTT. This codes for CASSEERGSNQPQHF.

This chain joins TRBV6-4 and TRBJ2-2; TRBD2 is a possible D gene (6 bases). Germline V lookup: CDR1 MRHNA, CDR2 SNTAGT. The CDR3 is made up of 16 amino acids. V lost 6 bases and J 5 bases, leaving 19 bases between the germline ends. The CDR3 region has the DNA TGTGCCAGCAGCCACAGGACTACGACCGCTACCGGGGAGCTGTTTTTT. It is translated as CASSHRTTTATGELFF.

The chain is built from TRBV5-1 and TRBJ2-7; 9 bases agree with TRBD1. The CDR3 is 14 amino acids. The junction had 3 bases not matched to a gene; V was cut back by 0 bases and J by 5 bases. Germline CDR1 reads SGHRS; CDR2 reads YFSETQ. The DNA of the CDR3 is TGCGCCAGCAGCTTGGAAGGGACAGGGAACGAGCAGTACTTC. Translation: CASSLEGTGNEQYF.

The CDR3 DNA sequence: TGTGCCAGCAGGAACGGGGGGGGCTACGAGCAGTACTTC. As protein: CASRNGGGYEQYF. This chain connects TRBV2 to TRBJ2-7; 8 bases match TRBD2. The V gene end was trimmed by 6 bases and the J gene end by 3 bases; junction bases not matched to a gene: 4. The CDR3 extends over 13 amino acids. The germline V gene has CDR1 SNHLY and CDR2 FYNNEI.

The chain links TRBV13 to TRBJ2-1, with 10 bases fitting TRBD1. Germline CDR1 reads PRHDT; CDR2 reads FYEKMQ (reference sequence). The ends lost 5 bases at V and 8 bases at J; junction bases unmatched: 9. This CDR3 spans 15 amino acids. CDR3 amino acids: CASSDRDRGGYEQFF. The CDR3 DNA is TGTGCCAGCAGCGACCGGGACAGGGGAGGATATGAGCAGTTCTTC.

The CDR3 loop reads CASSLGQGRFF. The DNA of the CDR3 is TGCGCCAGCAGCTTGGGGCAGGGCCGGTTCTTC. This chain links TRBV5-1 with TRBJ2-1, with D tentatively TRBD1 (5 bases). CDR1 is SGHRS, CDR2 YFSETQ, per germline. This CDR3 has 11 residues. Trimming pared 0 bases from V and 15 bases from J, leaving 10 bases between.

V and J are TRBV27 and TRBJ1-1; D unresolved. The V gene lost 7 bases and the J gene lost 12 bases, with 21 bases spanning the gap. This CDR3 contains 13 residues. CDR1 is MNHEY, CDR2 SMNVEV, per germline (reference sequence). In nucleotides, the CDR3 is TGTGCCAGCAACTACAGAGCGGGGAGCGGAACTTTCTTT. This sequence encodes CASNYRAGSGTFF.

The chain employs TRBV15 and TRBJ2-1; D is possibly TRBD1 or TRBD2 (5 bases each). Deletions cut 4 bases from V and 5 bases from J, with 15 bases between. This CDR3 is 15 amino acids long. Germline V CDR1 and CDR2: LNHNV, YYDKDF (reference sequence). The CDR3 region is CATSISSRADNEQFF. DNA of the CDR3: TGTGCCACCAGCATTTCTAGCAGGGCCGACAATGAGCAGTTCTTC.

The CDR3 nucleotides are TGTGCCAGCAGGGGACAGGGATCCTCCTATAATTCACCCCTCCACTTT. It specifies CASRGQGSSYNSPLHF. The genes are TRBV25-1 and TRBJ1-6; the match to TRBD1 covers 9 bases. The V and J ends lost 6 bases and 0 bases, in that order; junction bases with no gene match: 3. The length of the CDR3 is 16 residues. Germline V gene data show CDR1 as MGHDK and CDR2 as SYGVNS.

The chain links TRBV5-8 to TRBJ2-3; no clear D gene. V lost 0 bases, J lost 1 base, and 9 bases lay in between. The CDR3 runs to 15 residues. Germline V CDR1 and CDR2: SGHTS, YDEGEE. CDR3 nucleotide sequence: TGTGCCAGCAGCTTGGGGCAGGCCCGCACAGATACGCAGTATTTT. This sequence encodes CASSLGQARTDTQYF.

V usage is TRBV9 and J usage is TRBJ1-2; D may be TRBD1 (5 bases). The CDR3 totals 14 residues. CDR1 and CDR2 (germline): SGDLS, YYNGEE. V lost 7 bases, J lost 5 bases, and 18 bases lay in between. The CDR3 reads CASYNPDKGYGYTF. CDR3 nucleotides: TGTGCCAGCTACAACCCGGACAAAGGATATGGCTACACCTTC.

The chain has TRBV7-9 and TRBJ2-2; tentative D call: TRBD1 (6 bases). The length of the CDR3 is 17 residues. V lost 5 bases to trimming and J lost 1 base, with 17 bases between them. CDR1 and CDR2 from the germline V gene are SEHNR and FQNEAQ (reference sequence). This CDR3 is CASSLAPGTRNTGELFF. The DNA of the CDR3 is TGTGCCAGCAGCCTGGCACCCGGGACAAGGAACACCGGGGAGCTGTTTTTT.